This TCR beta chain came from a study of OX40 agonist ivuxolimab in advanced cancers. Trimming cost V 0 bases and J 1 base, with 10 bases left between them. Germline loops: CDR1 SGHRS, CDR2 YFSETQ. This CDR3 spans 15 amino acids. Clones were read by immunoSEQ multiplex PCR, and TCRdb kept only the in-frame ones, dropping some. The sample yields approximately 67,000 clones, 75% to 90% seen once. Regarding this clone: Its antigen is unidentified.

Notes on the study in general: More expanded clones were seen, on average, in CD8+ T cells than in CD4+. The 0.1-3.0 mg/kg partial responders had among the lowest clonal expansion. Normalized T-cell clonal expansion was also low in a subset of nonresponders.

V gene TRBV5-1 combines with J gene TRBJ2-5, with D hard to call. The clonotype was recovered from an adult with an advanced solid tumor such as melanoma, head and neck, liver or kidney cancer. Sequences were derived from CD4+ or CD8+ T cells sorted from blood, sampled in a trial of the OX40 agonist ivuxolimab. CDR3 region: CASSLAPLSQETQYF. Here the CDR3 DNA reads TGCGCCAGCAGCTTGGCTCCCCTCTCCCAAGAGACCCAGTACTTC. Combining the CDR3 with reference TRBV5-1 and TRBJ2-5 gives the whole variable domain KAGVTQTPRYLIKTRGQQVTLSCSPISGHRSVSWYQQTPGQGLQFLFEYFSETQRNKGNFPGRFSGRQFSNSRSEMNVSTLELGDSALYLCASSLAPLSQETQYFGPGTRLLVL.